What follows are 21 T cell receptor beta chains derived from one specimen sequenced in a study of pediatric ulcerative colitis (dated by TCRdb to between 2018 and 2020). Libraries were prepared through the immunoSEQ multiplex PCR assay. Drawn from immuneACCESS, this table holds only the in-frame rearrangements with V and J called that TCRdb kept. Clones are partly lost; checked studies trace under half to an unresolved V gene and leave the rest unexplained. A total of some 15,000 clones appear in this sample, roughly three quarters of them only once. The top ten clones comprise just over 7.5% of the sample. During colonoscopy, one to two rectal pinch biopsies were obtained for research purposes. Sequencing was carried out using gut tissue. These receptor sequences come from a boy younger than 18 who was a control in a study of pediatric ulcerative colitis.

The chain employs TRBV10-3 and TRBJ2-3; D is perhaps TRBD2 (6 bases). Per germline, CDR1 ENHRY and CDR2 SYGVKD. The CDR3 consists of 13 residues. The V end lost 7 bases, the J end lost 5 bases, and 13 bases lay between the germline ends. CDR3 in amino acids: CAITSGAGDTQYF. The CDR3, as DNA: TGTGCCATCACTTCGGGAGCGGGAGATACGCAGTATTTT.

Here the CDR3 reads CASTSMTGSMHEQYF. The DNA of the CDR3 is TGTGCCAGTACTTCAATGACAGGGAGCATGCACGAGCAGTACTTC. The chain is built from TRBV19 and TRBJ2-7, with 7 positions matching TRBD1. Per the germline V gene, CDR1 is LNHDA and CDR2 is SQIVND (reference sequence). Trimming cost V 7 bases and J 5 bases; bases outside gene matches: 14. This CDR3 spans 15 amino acids. Variable domain in full (rest from reference TRBV19 and TRBJ2-7): DGGITQSPKYLFRKEGQNVTLSCEQNLNHDAMYWYRQDPGQGLRLIYYSQIVNDFQKGDIAEGYSVSREKKESFPLTVTSAQKNPTAFYLCASTSMTGSMHEQYFGPGTRLTVT.

The V and J genes are TRBV5-1 and TRBJ2-7, with 10 bases fitting TRBD1. The CDR3 contains 18 residues. Germline CDR1 is SGHRS and CDR2 is YFSETQ. V trimming: 4 bases; J trimming: 5 bases; junction bases outside the gene matches: 18. CDR3 loop: CASSPGTGVLGEIHEQYF. Written as DNA, the CDR3 is TGCGCCAGCAGCCCGGGGACAGGGGTACTAGGGGAAATCCACGAGCAGTACTTC.

The V and J genes are TRBV5-1 and TRBJ2-1, with 7 bases fitting TRBD2. The J segment lost 5 bases and the V segment lost 3 bases, leaving 8 bases of the junction unmatched. Germline CDR1 is SGHRS and CDR2 is YFSETQ. The CDR3 is made up of 15 amino acids. CDR3 sequence reads: CASSSEGGAHNEQFF. The DNA of the CDR3 is TGCGCCAGCAGCTCCGAGGGAGGGGCCCACAATGAGCAGTTCTTC.

The CDR3 reads CASSLVPSQETQYF. CDR3 sequence (DNA): TGTGCCAGCAGCTTAGTTCCAAGCCAAGAGACCCAGTACTTC. This chain links TRBV7-2 with TRBJ2-5; no definite D call. The ends were cut back, 1 base at V and 1 base at J, with 7 bases in the middle. Germline lookup yields CDR1 SGHTA and CDR2 FQGNSA. The CDR3 length is 14 residues. Full variable domain (rest looked up from reference TRBV7-2 and TRBJ2-5): GAGVSQSPSNKVTEKGKDVELRCDPISGHTALYWYRQSLGQGLEFLIYFQGNSAPDKSGLPSDRFSAERTGGSVSTLTIQRTQQEDSAVYLCASSLVPSQETQYFGPGTRLLVL.

J is TRBJ1-1 and V is TRBV5-1, with 7 positions matching TRBD1. CDR3 size: 16 residues. The V and J ends lost 0 bases and 1 base, in that order; junction bases with no gene match: 6. Germline V gene lookup returns CDR1 SGHRS and CDR2 YFSETQ. The CDR3 spells CASSLEAGQPNTEAFF. DNA of the CDR3: TGCGCCAGCAGCTTGGAGGCGGGACAGCCGAACACTGAAGCTTTCTTT.

The gene calls are TRBV5-1 and TRBJ2-7, with D perhaps assigned TRBD1 or TRBD2 (5 bases each). CDR3 size: 15 residues. The V gene lost 2 bases and the J gene lost 1 base, with 13 bases spanning the gap. Germline-derived CDR1 and CDR2 are SGHRS and YFSETQ. The CDR3 here is CASSLAGTTSYEQYF. The CDR3 DNA is TGCGCCAGCAGCTTAGCCGGGACCACGTCCTACGAGCAGTACTTC.

Only one count was recorded for this clone. The V and J genes are TRBV18 and TRBJ1-1, with D possibly being TRBD1 (5 bases). Trimming took 2 bases from V and 4 from J, leaving 14 bases between them. The germline V gene has CDR1 KGHSH and CDR2 LQKENI. The CDR3 has 15 amino acids. As DNA, the CDR3 is TGTGCCAGCTCACCAGGGGGAGGGGAGAGCACTGAAGCTTTCTTT. This sequence encodes CASSPGGGESTEAFF.

V usage is TRBV5-1 and J usage is TRBJ1-1; D perhaps matches TRBD1 (6 bases). V gave up 5 bases and J gave up 4 bases, with 18 bases separating them. The V gene's germline CDR1 is SGHRS and CDR2 YFSETQ. This CDR3 contains 15 residues. CDR3 loop: CASSSGERDGTEAFF. The CDR3 DNA follows: TGCGCCAGCAGTTCAGGGGAACGGGATGGCACTGAAGCTTTCTTT.

This clone was detected only once. V usage is TRBV5-4 and J usage is TRBJ2-1, with D possibly TRBD2 on 6 matching bases. The V and J ends lost 4 bases and 8 bases respectively, with 13 bases between them. CDR1 SGHNT and CDR2 YYREEE come from the germline V gene (reference sequence). CDR3 size: 13 residues. CDR3 sequence: CASSLTSADEQFF. In DNA form, the CDR3 reads TGTGCCAGCAGCCTGACTAGTGCAGATGAGCAGTTCTTC. Variable domain in full (rest from reference TRBV5-4 and TRBJ2-1): ETGVTQSPTHLIKTRGQQVTLRCSSQSGHNTVSWYQQALGQGPQFIFQYYREEENGRGNFPPRFSGLQFPNYSSELNVNALELDDSALYLCASSLTSADEQFFGPGTRLTVL.

This clone was found a few times. V gene TRBV25-1 combines with J gene TRBJ2-7, with 9 bases identical to TRBD2. Trimming at V came to 5 bases and at J to 7 bases, leaving 6 bases not matched to a gene. This CDR3 is 13 amino acids long. Germline-derived CDR1 and CDR2 are MGHDK and SYGVNS. The CDR3 protein is CASSSSGTREQYF. DNA of the CDR3: TGTGCCAGCAGTTCTAGCGGGACACGAGAGCAGTACTTC.

This chain links TRBV5-1 with TRBJ2-7; TRBD1 agrees at 9 bases. Germline values: CDR1 SGHRS, CDR2 YFSETQ. The CDR3 is 14 amino acids. V shed 2 bases and J 3 bases; nucleotides not matched to a gene: 3. This CDR3 reads CASSFGQGNYEQYF. The CDR3 DNA follows: TGCGCCAGCAGCTTCGGACAGGGGAACTACGAGCAGTACTTC.

A single count supports this clone. The chain carries TRBV9 and TRBJ2-1, with 9 bases lining up with TRBD2. This CDR3 has 16 amino acids. Looked up from germline, CDR1 is SGDLS and CDR2 is YYNGEE. After removal of 3 bases from V and 4 bases from J, the junction contained 8 bases not matched to a gene. The CDR3, as DNA: TGTGCCAGCAGCGCCGGGGGACTAGCAAGTTACAATGAGCAGTTCTTC. It encodes CASSAGGLASYNEQFF. The variable domain in full, completed from reference TRBV9 and TRBJ2-1, reads DSGVTQTPKHLITATGQRVTLRCSPRSGDLSVYWYQQSLDQGLQFLIQYYNGEERAKGNILERFSAQQFPDLHSELNLSSLELGDSALYFCASSAGGLASYNEQFFGPGTRLTVL.

This clone was seen a single time. The chain recombines TRBV27 with TRBJ1-6; 7 nucleotides match TRBD1. Germline V gene sequence: CDR1 MNHEY, CDR2 SMNVEV (reference sequence). After removal of 3 bases from V and 10 bases from J, the junction contained 9 bases not matched to a gene. CDR3 length: 15 residues. CDR3 residues: CASSFSTGLYSPLHF. As DNA, the CDR3 is TGTGCCAGCAGTTTCTCGACAGGGTTGTACTCACCCCTCCACTTT.

V gene TRBV28 combines with J gene TRBJ1-1; 9 positions agree with TRBD1. Germline loops: CDR1 MDHEN, CDR2 SYDVKM. The CDR3 is 15 residues long. V was pared by 5 bases and J by 3 bases, with 7 bases of the junction left unmatched. DNA for the CDR3: TGTGCCAGCAGTCGGGGACAGGGTGTCTACACTGAAGCTTTCTTT. Translated: CASSRGQGVYTEAFF.

V usage is TRBV4-2 and J usage is TRBJ1-2; no reliable D call. Looked up from germline, CDR1 is LGHNA and CDR2 is YNFKEQ. Trimming pared 5 bases from V and 3 bases from J, leaving 19 bases between. CDR3 length: 16 amino acids. The CDR3 DNA is TGTGCCAGCAGCTTCTTTAGCCTAAGGTCGGACTATGGCTACACCTTC. The encoded protein is CASSFFSLRSDYGYTF.

The sample holds a few counts of this clone. CDR3 coding DNA: TGTGCCAGTACTCCAGCCGACAGAGACTATGGCTACACCTTC. It is translated as CASTPADRDYGYTF. The V and J genes are TRBV19 and TRBJ1-2; tentatively, D is TRBD1 (5 bases). The V gene's germline CDR1 is LNHDA and CDR2 SQIVND (reference sequence). Trimming took off 7 bases at V and 3 bases at J, with 15 bases between the two ends. This CDR3 comprises 14 residues. The full variable domain, with the rest looked up from reference TRBV19 and TRBJ1-2, is DGGITQSPKYLFRKEGQNVTLSCEQNLNHDAMYWYRQDPGQGLRLIYYSQIVNDFQKGDIAEGYSVSREKKESFPLTVTSAQKNPTAFYLCASTPADRDYGYTFGSGTRLTVV.

This clone turned up a few times. The chain has TRBV5-1 and TRBJ1-1; tentative D call: TRBD1 (6 bases). V dropped 4 bases and J dropped 5 bases, with 21 bases sitting between them. This CDR3 has 16 residues. CDR1 and CDR2 (germline): SGHRS, YFSETQ. CDR3 in amino acids: CASSLDTGLGGTEAFF. The CDR3 DNA reads TGCGCCAGCAGCCTGGATACAGGGCTCGGGGGAACTGAAGCTTTCTTT.

The chain recombines TRBV29-1 with TRBJ1-2; the D is unclear. The CDR3 contains 12 residues. V lost 4 bases to trimming and J lost 4 bases, with 10 bases between them. The V gene's germline CDR1 is SQVTM and CDR2 ANQGSEA. CDR3 in amino acids: CSVVSSLYGYTF. CDR3 nucleotide sequence: TGCAGCGTTGTCAGCAGTCTCTATGGCTACACCTTC.

The V call is TRBV1, the J call TRBJ2-3. TRBV1 is labeled a pseudogene. The CDR3 covers 14 residues. The CDR3 DNA is TGCACCAGCAGCCTTCGACCAAGCCCAGATACGCAGTATTTT. It yields the protein CTSSLRPSPDTQYF.

The chain is built from TRBV28 and TRBJ1-5; tentatively, D is TRBD1 (6 bases). Germline CDR1 MDHEN, CDR2 SYDVKM. V lost 6 bases and J 5 bases, leaving 17 bases between the germline ends. The length of the CDR3 is 15 residues. For the CDR3, the DNA is TGTGCCAGCAGCTACCGTGGACAGCCCGATCAGCCCCAGCATTTT. This encodes CASSYRGQPDQPQHF.